These 2 T cell receptor beta chains were all obtained from the same sample, sequenced in a study of CD8+ T cells in alopecia areata. This sample's treatment: oral pan-JAK inhibitor, 5-10 mg twice daily. As the sequencing template, cDNA was produced by extracting RNA and reverse transcribing it. The data were produced by immunoSEQ multiplex PCR, yet TCRdb's version contains in-frame clones alone and is incomplete. The table has around 150,000 clones, 50% to 65% seen once; the top ten hold more than 13%. The starting material was CD4+ T cells sorted from blood, obtained at week 24, from a patient treated with tofacitinib. All receptors derive from a human donor with alopecia areata.

The rearrangement joins TRBV2 to TRBJ1-5; perhaps TRBD1 as D (5 bases). The CDR3 contains 15 residues. Germline loops: CDR1 SNHLY, CDR2 FYNNEI. The ends were cut back, 6 bases at V and 3 bases at J, with 15 bases in the middle. In DNA form, the CDR3 reads TGTGCCAGCAGGAGGGAAGAGGGGCTCAATCAGCCCCAGCATTTT. It yields the protein CASRREEGLNQPQHF.

This clone turned up a few times. J is TRBJ1-5 and V is TRBV7-9; TRBD1 is a possible D gene (5 bases). Germline V CDR1 and CDR2: SEHNR, FQNEAQ (reference sequence). This CDR3 contains 15 residues. Trimming took off 5 bases at V and 5 bases at J, with 16 bases between the two ends. CDR3 protein: CASSQRQGDDQPQHF. In DNA, the CDR3 is TGTGCCAGCAGCCAACGGCAGGGAGACGATCAGCCCCAGCATTTT.